Only one count was recorded for the clone carrying this T cell receptor (beta chain). In the study's own analysis: It was from reference gene primer amplification that nucleated cell counts were estimated. This table comes from immunoSEQ multiplex PCR, and its TCRdb copy is limited to in-frame clones, with some not included. Clone size and the V and J calls come from that table; the DNA yielded D and trimming. The table includes 110,000 to 150,000 clones, around 91% detected once. This record comes from a study of blood T cell repertoires in COVID-19. Background on the study: Sites in the United States, Italy and Spain provided acute and convalescent COVID-19 samples. T cells, B-cell-depleted T cells, or PBMCs supplied cDNA or gDNA.

The clonotype originates from an older woman with active COVID-19. What was sequenced was peripheral blood.

The CDR3 here is CASSLLAVGNSPLHF. In DNA, the CDR3 is TGTGCCAGCAGTTTATTGGCCGTCGGGAATTCACCCCTCCACTTT. The chain couples TRBV28 to TRBJ1-6; D is unclear. The CDR3 totals 15 residues. Germline values: CDR1 MDHEN, CDR2 SYDVKM. The V end was cut by 1 base, the J end by 7 bases, with 11 bases between.